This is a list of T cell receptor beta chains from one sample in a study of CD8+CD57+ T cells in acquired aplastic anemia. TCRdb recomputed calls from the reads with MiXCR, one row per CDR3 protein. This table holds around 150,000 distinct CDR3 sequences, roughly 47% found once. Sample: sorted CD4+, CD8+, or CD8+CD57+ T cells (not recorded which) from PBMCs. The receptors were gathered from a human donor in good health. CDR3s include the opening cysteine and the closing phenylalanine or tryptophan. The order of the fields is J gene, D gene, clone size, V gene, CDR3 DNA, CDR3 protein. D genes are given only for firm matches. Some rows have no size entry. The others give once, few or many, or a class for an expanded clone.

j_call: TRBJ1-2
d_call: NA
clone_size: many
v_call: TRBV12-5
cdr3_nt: TGTGCTAGTGGTATCGGAATTAGGTATGGCTACACCTTC
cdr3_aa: CASGIGIRYGYTF

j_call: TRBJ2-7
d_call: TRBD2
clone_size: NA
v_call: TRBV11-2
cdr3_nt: TGTGCCAGCAGCCAGGCCGGGGTAGCGGGGATCTACGAGCAGTACTTC
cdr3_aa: CASSQAGVAGIYEQYF

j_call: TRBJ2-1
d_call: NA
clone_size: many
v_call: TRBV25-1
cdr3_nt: TGTGCCAGCAGTGGGACTACCGGAGGGAATGAGCAGTTCTTC
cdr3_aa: CASSGTTGGNEQFF

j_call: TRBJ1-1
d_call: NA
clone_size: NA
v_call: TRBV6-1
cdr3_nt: TGTGCCAGCACCATAACGACAGGAGGCACTGAAGCTTTCTTT
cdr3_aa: CASTITTGGTEAFF

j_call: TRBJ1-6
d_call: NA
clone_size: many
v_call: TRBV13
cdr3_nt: TGTGCCAGCAGCTCCAGCACAGGGTATTCACCCCTCCACTTT
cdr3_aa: CASSSSTGYSPLHF

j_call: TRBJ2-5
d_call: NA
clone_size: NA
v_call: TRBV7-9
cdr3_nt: TGTGCCAGCAGCTCCTGGGCGGAGACCCAGTACTTC
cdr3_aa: CASSSWAETQYF

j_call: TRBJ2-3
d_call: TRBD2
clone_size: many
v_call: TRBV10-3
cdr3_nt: TGTGCCATCAGTGAGTCGGCGGGGGGTACTACTAGCACAGATACGCAGTATTTT
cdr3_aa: CAISESAGGTTSTDTQYF

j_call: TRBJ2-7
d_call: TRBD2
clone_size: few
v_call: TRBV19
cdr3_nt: TGTGCCAGTAGCCCACAACTGGCGGGAGTTCACGAGCAGTACTTC
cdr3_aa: CASSPQLAGVHEQYF

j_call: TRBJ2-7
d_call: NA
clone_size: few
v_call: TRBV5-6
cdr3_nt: TGTGCCAGTAGTACGTCCCGGGGCGAGCAGTACTTC
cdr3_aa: CASSTSRGEQYF

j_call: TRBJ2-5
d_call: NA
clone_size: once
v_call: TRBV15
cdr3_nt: TGTGCCACCAGCAGAAAACAGGGCGGAGAGACCCAGTACTTC
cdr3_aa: CATSRKQGGETQYF

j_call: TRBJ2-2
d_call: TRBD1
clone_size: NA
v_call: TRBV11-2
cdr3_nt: TGTGCCAGCAGTCCGACAGGGGGCCTCGACGAAAAGAACACCGGGGAGCTGTTTTTT
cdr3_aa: CASSPTGGLDEKNTGELFF

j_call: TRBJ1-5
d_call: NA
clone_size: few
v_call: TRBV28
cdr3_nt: TGTGCCAGCAGTTTGGGAGGGGCCAATCAGCCCCAGCATTTT
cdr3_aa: CASSLGGANQPQHF

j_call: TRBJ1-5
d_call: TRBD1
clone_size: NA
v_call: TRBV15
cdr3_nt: TGTGCCACCAGCGAAAGGACAGGGGACAATCAGCCCCAGCATTTT
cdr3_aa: CATSERTGDNQPQHF

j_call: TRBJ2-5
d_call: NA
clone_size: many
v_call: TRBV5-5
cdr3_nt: TGTGCCAGCAGCGTACTAGTCCAAGAGACCCAGTACTTC
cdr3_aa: CASSVLVQETQYF

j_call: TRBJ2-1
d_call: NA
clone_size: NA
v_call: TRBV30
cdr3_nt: TGTGCCTGGAGTGGGGACTTCAACAATGAGCAGTTCTTC
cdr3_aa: CAWSGDFNNEQFF

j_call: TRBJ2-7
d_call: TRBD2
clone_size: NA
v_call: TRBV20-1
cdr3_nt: TGCAGTGCCCCAGCGGGGGCCTACGAGCAGTACTTC
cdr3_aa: CSAPAGAYEQYF

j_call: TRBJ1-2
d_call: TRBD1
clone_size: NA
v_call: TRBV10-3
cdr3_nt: TGTGCCATCAGTGAGTACTCTACCGGGACAGCCAACTATGGCTACACCTTC
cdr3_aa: CAISEYSTGTANYGYTF

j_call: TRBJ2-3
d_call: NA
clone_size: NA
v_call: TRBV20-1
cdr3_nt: TGCAGTGCCCCAGCTGACGGGGGAGTAGATACGCAGTATTTT
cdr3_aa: CSAPADGGVDTQYF

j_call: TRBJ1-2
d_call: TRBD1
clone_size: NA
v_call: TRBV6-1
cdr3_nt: TGTGCCAGCAGGAAGGACAGGGCTAACTATGGCTACACCTTC
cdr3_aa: CASRKDRANYGYTF

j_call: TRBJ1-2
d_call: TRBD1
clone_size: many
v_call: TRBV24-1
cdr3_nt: TGTGCCACCAGTGACCCCGGGACAGGGAACGGCTACACCTTC
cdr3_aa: CATSDPGTGNGYTF

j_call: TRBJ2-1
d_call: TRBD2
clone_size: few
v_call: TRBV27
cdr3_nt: TGTGCCAGCAGTCTACGACTAGCGGGAGGCCAGCCCCGTAATGAGCAGTTCTTC
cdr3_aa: CASSLRLAGGQPRNEQFF

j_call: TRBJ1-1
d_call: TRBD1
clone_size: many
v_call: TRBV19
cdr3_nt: TGTGCCAGTAGCCCACAGGGGACCATCTCGGGCCGTGAAGCTTTCTTT
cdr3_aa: CASSPQGTISGREAFF

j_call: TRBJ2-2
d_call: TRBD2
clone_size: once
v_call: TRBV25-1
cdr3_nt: TGTGCCAGCAGTGACGAGGCGGGAGGGCTCTTAACTACCGGGGAGCTGTTTTTT
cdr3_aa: CASSDEAGGLLTTGELFF

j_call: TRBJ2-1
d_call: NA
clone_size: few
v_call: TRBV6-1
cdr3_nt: TGTGCCAGCAGTGGAGGGGGGGCCTCCTACAATGAGCAGTTCTTC
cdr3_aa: CASSGGGASYNEQFF

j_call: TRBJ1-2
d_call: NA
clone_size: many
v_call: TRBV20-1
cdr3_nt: TGCAGTGCCCCTTACAGAGGGGCTGGCTATGGCTACACCTTC
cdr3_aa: CSAPYRGAGYGYTF

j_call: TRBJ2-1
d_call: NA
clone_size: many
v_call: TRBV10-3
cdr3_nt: TGTGCCATCAGTGCCACAGGTGATTATGAGCAGTTCTTC
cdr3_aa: CAISATGDYEQFF

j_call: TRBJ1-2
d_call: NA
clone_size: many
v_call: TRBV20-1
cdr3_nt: TGCAGTGCTTCAGGGGACGGCCTCCGAATTAACTATGGCTACACCTTC
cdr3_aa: CSASGDGLRINYGYTF

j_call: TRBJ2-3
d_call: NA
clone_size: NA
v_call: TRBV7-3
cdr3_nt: TGTGCCAGCAGTGATTTTTATACGCAGTATTTT
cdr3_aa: CASSDFYTQYF

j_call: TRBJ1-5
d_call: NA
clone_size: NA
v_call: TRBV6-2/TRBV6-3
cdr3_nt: TGTGCCAGCAGTTACAACCAAAATCAGCCCAAGCATTTT
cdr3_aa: CASSYNQNQPKHF

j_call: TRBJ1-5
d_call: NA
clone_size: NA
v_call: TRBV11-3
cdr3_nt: TGTGCCAGCTCCTCCCTCGGGGAAAGGGGGCAGCCCCAGCATTTT
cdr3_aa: CASSSLGERGQPQHF

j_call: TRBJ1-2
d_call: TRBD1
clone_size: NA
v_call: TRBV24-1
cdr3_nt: TGTGCCACCAGTGGGACAGGGGGGAACTATGGCTACACCTTC
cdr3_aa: CATSGTGGNYGYTF

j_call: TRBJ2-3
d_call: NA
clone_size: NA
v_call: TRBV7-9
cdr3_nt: TGTGCCAGCAGCCCCCCCCTAGGTCTCTCGTCAGATACGCAGTATTTT
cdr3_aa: CASSPPLGLSSDTQYF

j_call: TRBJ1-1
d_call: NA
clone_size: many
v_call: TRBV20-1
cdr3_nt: TGCAGTGCTAGAGATTCGTTGGGGCTTGAAGCTTTCTTT
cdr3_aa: CSARDSLGLEAFF

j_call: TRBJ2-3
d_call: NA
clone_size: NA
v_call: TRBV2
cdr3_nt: TGTGCCAGCAGTGAATCGGGACTCCACACAGATACGCAGTATTTT
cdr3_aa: CASSESGLHTDTQYF

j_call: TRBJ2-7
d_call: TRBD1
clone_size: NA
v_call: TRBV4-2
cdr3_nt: TGTGCCAGCAGCCAAGGGACAGGGGACTACGAGCAGTACTTC
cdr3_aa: CASSQGTGDYEQYF

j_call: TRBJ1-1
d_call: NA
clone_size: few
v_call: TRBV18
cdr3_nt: TGTGCCAGCTCACCACCGGCGGGGGGCTTAACGAAGGTTGAAGCTTTCTTT
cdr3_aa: CASSPPAGGLTKVEAFF

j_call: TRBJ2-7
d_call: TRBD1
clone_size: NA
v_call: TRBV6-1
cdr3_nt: TGTGCCAGCAGCTCAGGGGGCACAGGGGGTTTCTACAATGAGCAGTACTTC
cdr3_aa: CASSSGGTGGFYNEQYF

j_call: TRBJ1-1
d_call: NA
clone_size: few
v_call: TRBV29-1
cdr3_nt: TGCAGCGTTGAGCAGGGTGGTAACACTGAAGCTTTCTTT
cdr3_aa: CSVEQGGNTEAFF

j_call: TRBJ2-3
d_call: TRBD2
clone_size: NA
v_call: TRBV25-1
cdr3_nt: TGTGCCAGCAGCCAAGGCGGGAGGGCCGGCACAGATACGCAGTATTTT
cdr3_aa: CASSQGGRAGTDTQYF

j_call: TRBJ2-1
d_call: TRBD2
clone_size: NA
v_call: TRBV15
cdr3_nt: TGTGCCACCAGCAGAGAAGCGGGAGGGCCAAGAAATGAGCAGTTCTTC
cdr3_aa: CATSREAGGPRNEQFF

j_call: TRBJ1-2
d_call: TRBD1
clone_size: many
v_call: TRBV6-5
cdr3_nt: TGTGCCAGCAGTTACCGGACAGGGAATGGCTACACCTTC
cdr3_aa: CASSYRTGNGYTF